The rows below give T cell receptor beta chains drawn from one sample of a study of cytomegalovirus exposure and HLA in healthy donors. The repertoire was sequenced with immunoSEQ multiplex PCR; TCRdb's copy has only in-frame clones and lacks some. The sample shows approximately 140,000 clones, and approximately 1.5% sits with its ten largest clones. The sequencing input was PBMCs. The receptors were sampled from a middle-aged woman in good health and CMV-seronegative. The CDR3 runs from the conserved cysteine through the conserved F or W. The D gene is left open where the match is weak. The size of a clone is reported for some rows only, either as once, few or many, or as a class for expanded clones.

V: TRBV28
size: -
D: TRBD1
J: TRBJ1-1
CDR3: CASSEPSGGSTEAFF
DNA: TGTGCCAGCAGTGAACCCTCAGGGGGGAGCACTGAAGCTTTCTTT

V: TRBV6-6
size: -
D: -
J: TRBJ2-1
CDR3: CASSYSWGLDEQFF
DNA: TGTGCCAGCAGTTACTCGTGGGGGCTGGATGAGCAGTTCTTC

V: TRBV5-6
size: -
D: -
J: TRBJ1-1
CDR3: CASSLARPGEAFF
DNA: TGTGCCAGCAGCTTGGCACGGCCGGGTGAAGCTTTCTTT

V: TRBV10-3
size: -
D: TRBD2
J: TRBJ2-3
CDR3: CAISPTLAGGSTDTQYF
DNA: TGTGCCATCAGCCCAACTCTAGCGGGGGGGAGTACAGATACGCAGTATTTT

V: TRBV7-9
size: -
D: TRBD2
J: TRBJ2-2
CDR3: CASRPTSGGTNTGELFF
DNA: TGTGCCAGCAGACCGACTAGCGGGGGGACTAACACCGGGGAGCTGTTTTTT

V: TRBV6-1
size: -
D: -
J: TRBJ1-5
CDR3: CASSQGQAYSNQPQHF
DNA: TGTGCCAGCAGTCAAGGGCAGGCTTATAGCAATCAGCCCCAGCATTTT

V: TRBV2
size: -
D: TRBD2
J: TRBJ2-1
CDR3: CASSEALQRGIGSNEQFF
DNA: TGTGCCAGCAGTGAAGCGCTACAGCGGGGAATAGGTAGCAATGAGCAGTTCTTC

V: TRBV10-3
size: -
D: TRBD2
J: TRBJ2-3
CDR3: CAIAGTSVLTDTQYF
DNA: TGTGCCATAGCCGGGACTAGCGTGTTGACAGATACGCAGTATTTT

V: TRBV6-6
size: -
D: TRBD1
J: TRBJ1-4
CDR3: CASSPGQGPNEKLFF
DNA: TGTGCCAGCAGCCCGGGACAGGGACCTAATGAAAAACTGTTTTTT

V: TRBV9
size: -
D: TRBD2
J: TRBJ2-5
CDR3: CASSVGAAGIQETQYF
DNA: TGTGCCAGCAGCGTAGGGGCAGCGGGGATACAAGAGACCCAGTACTTC

V: TRBV28
size: -
D: -
J: TRBJ1-2
CDR3: CASSLTPPRGPDYGYTF
DNA: TGTGCCAGCAGTTTAACCCCCCCTAGGGGTCCCGACTATGGCTACACCTTC

V: TRBV7-2
size: -
D: -
J: TRBJ1-5
CDR3: CASSLYNQPQHF
DNA: TGTGCCAGCAGCTTGTACAATCAGCCCCAGCATTTT

V: TRBV5-4
size: -
D: TRBD2
J: TRBJ2-1
CDR3: CASRPTGTSGGLYFF
DNA: TGTGCCAGCAGGCCGACCGGGACTAGCGGGGGGTTGTACTTCTTC

V: TRBV5-1
size: -
D: TRBD2
J: TRBJ2-5
CDR3: CASRRSGGQETQYF
DNA: TGCGCCAGCAGGAGGTCGGGAGGGCAAGAGACCCAGTACTTC

V: TRBV5-1
size: -
D: -
J: TRBJ1-5
CDR3: CASSPDVSGQPQHF
DNA: TGCGCCAGCAGTCCTGACGTATCGGGTCAGCCCCAGCATTTT

V: TRBV30
size: -
D: TRBD1
J: TRBJ1-6
CDR3: CAWSTGTGNSPLHF
DNA: TGTGCCTGGAGTACCGGGACAGGAAATTCACCCCTCCACTTT

V: TRBV28
size: -
D: -
J: TRBJ1-3
CDR3: CASSLIRRLSGNTIYF
DNA: TGTGCCAGCAGTTTGATCCGCAGGCTCTCTGGAAACACCATATATTTT

V: TRBV7-9
size: -
D: -
J: TRBJ2-5
CDR3: CASSSTRGRGTQYF
DNA: TGTGCCAGCAGCTCTACCCGTGGCCGCGGGACCCAGTACTTC

V: TRBV6-5
size: -
D: -
J: TRBJ1-2
CDR3: CASSYSILRVADGYTF
DNA: TGTGCCAGCAGTTACTCGATCCTCAGGGTGGCGGATGGCTACACCTTC

V: TRBV28
size: -
D: TRBD1
J: TRBJ1-2
CDR3: CASSLTGVYGYTF
DNA: TGTGCCAGCAGTTTGACAGGGGTCTATGGCTACACCTTC

V: TRBV11-1
size: -
D: TRBD1
J: TRBJ2-5
CDR3: CASSPGTGRFLETQYF
DNA: TGTGCCAGCAGCCCTGGGACAGGGCGATTTTTGGAGACCCAGTACTTC

V: TRBV19
size: -
D: -
J: TRBJ1-2
CDR3: CASRTSANYGYTF
DNA: TGTGCCAGTAGGACATCCGCTAACTATGGCTACACCTTC

V: TRBV7-3
size: -
D: -
J: TRBJ1-1
CDR3: CASSLRVTENTEAFF
DNA: TGTGCCAGCAGCTTACGAGTGACAGAGAACACTGAAGCTTTCTTT

V: TRBV6-1
size: -
D: TRBD1
J: TRBJ1-5
CDR3: CASSVSRGNNQPQHF
DNA: TGTGCCAGCAGTGTTTCCAGGGGGAACAATCAGCCCCAGCATTTT

V: TRBV5-4
size: medium-sized
D: TRBD1
J: TRBJ1-6
CDR3: CASSLTGDSNSPLHF
DNA: TGTGCCAGCAGCTTGACCGGGGACAGTAATTCACCCCTCCACTTT

V: TRBV6-1
size: -
D: TRBD1
J: TRBJ2-3
CDR3: CASSGQTGVADTQYF
DNA: TGTGCCAGCAGTGGCCAGACAGGGGTCGCAGATACGCAGTATTTT

V: TRBV5-1
size: -
D: -
J: TRBJ1-3
CDR3: CASSRGRGSSGNTIYF
DNA: TGCGCCAGCAGCCGAGGGCGGGGGAGCTCTGGAAACACCATATATTTT

V: TRBV19
size: -
D: -
J: TRBJ2-3
CDR3: CASSTLDTQYF
DNA: TGTGCCAGTAGTACCTTAGATACGCAGTATTTT

V: TRBV7-3
size: -
D: -
J: TRBJ2-3
CDR3: CASSLEQGSDTQYF
DNA: TGTGCCAGCAGCCTCGAACAGGGATCAGATACGCAGTATTTT

V: TRBV7-3
size: -
D: -
J: TRBJ1-5
CDR3: CASSDSRSNQPQHF
DNA: TGTGCCAGCAGCGACTCACGGAGCAATCAGCCCCAGCATTTT

V: TRBV6-6
size: -
D: TRBD1
J: TRBJ1-1
CDR3: CASSHRQGENTEAFF
DNA: TGTGCCAGCAGTCACCGACAGGGGGAGAACACTGAAGCTTTCTTT

V: TRBV10-3
size: -
D: TRBD2
J: TRBJ2-1
CDR3: CAINPGSGGRSYNEQFF
DNA: TGTGCCATCAATCCAGGCAGCGGGGGGCGCTCCTACAATGAGCAGTTCTTC

V: TRBV5-1
size: -
D: -
J: TRBJ2-2
CDR3: CASSLGGNTGELFF
DNA: TGCGCCAGCAGCTTGGGAGGGAACACCGGGGAGCTGTTTTTT

V: TRBV6-5
size: -
D: -
J: TRBJ1-3
CDR3: CASSYDSSGNTIYF
DNA: TGTGCCAGCAGTTACGACAGTTCTGGAAACACCATATATTTT

V: TRBV9
size: -
D: TRBD1
J: TRBJ1-6
CDR3: CASSPPGTVNSPLHF
DNA: TGTGCCAGCAGCCCCCCCGGGACAGTTAATTCACCCCTCCACTTT

V: TRBV10-2
size: -
D: TRBD1
J: TRBJ2-5
CDR3: CASRDRAARETQYF
DNA: TGCGCCAGCAGGGACAGGGCAGCGAGGGAGACCCAGTACTTC

V: TRBV18
size: -
D: TRBD1
J: TRBJ1-1
CDR3: CASSPSPTGTNTEAFF
DNA: TGTGCCAGCTCACCATCCCCGACAGGGACGAACACTGAAGCTTTCTTT

V: TRBV6-6
size: -
D: -
J: TRBJ1-2
CDR3: CASSTLQGVRYGYTF
DNA: TGTGCCAGCAGTACGCTACAGGGCGTGCGCTATGGCTACACCTTC

V: TRBV6-1
size: -
D: -
J: TRBJ1-2
CDR3: CANGGFNYGYTF
DNA: TGTGCCAACGGCGGGTTTAACTATGGCTACACCTTC

V: TRBV6-6
size: -
D: -
J: TRBJ2-4
CDR3: CASSYGREGNIQYF
DNA: TGTGCCAGCAGTTACGGCAGGGAAGGAAACATTCAGTACTTC

V: TRBV5-1
size: -
D: -
J: TRBJ2-7
CDR3: CASSLGRDKQQYF
DNA: TGCGCCAGCAGCCTCGGAAGGGACAAACAGCAGTACTTC

V: TRBV28
size: -
D: TRBD1
J: TRBJ2-7
CDR3: CASSLTPGTGKYF
DNA: TGTGCCAGCAGTTTGACCCCCGGGACAGGGAAGTACTTC

V: TRBV6-6
size: -
D: -
J: TRBJ2-2
CDR3: CASSYNGDTGELFF
DNA: TGTGCCAGCAGTTACAACGGGGACACCGGGGAGCTGTTTTTT

V: TRBV11-2
size: -
D: -
J: TRBJ1-1
CDR3: CASSSEARTEAFF
DNA: TGTGCCAGCAGCTCAGAAGCCCGGACTGAAGCTTTCTTT

V: TRBV13
size: -
D: -
J: TRBJ2-7
CDR3: CASRPLGGSSYEQYF
DNA: TGTGCCAGCAGACCGCTTGGGGGGTCATCCTACGAGCAGTACTTC

V: TRBV27
size: -
D: -
J: TRBJ1-5
CDR3: CASSFHRGGNQPQHF
DNA: TGTGCCAGCAGTTTCCACCGGGGGGGCAATCAGCCCCAGCATTTT

V: TRBV5-4
size: -
D: -
J: TRBJ1-2
CDR3: CASSSRQFNYGYTF
DNA: TGTGCCAGCAGCTCGCGACAGTTTAACTATGGCTACACCTTC

V: TRBV4-3
size: -
D: TRBD1
J: TRBJ1-3
CDR3: CASSPTGGRNTIYF
DNA: TGCGCCAGCAGCCCAACAGGGGGCCGGAACACCATATATTTT

V: TRBV9
size: -
D: -
J: TRBJ1-1
CDR3: CASTRVTEAFF
DNA: TGTGCCAGCACTCGAGTCACTGAAGCTTTCTTT

V: TRBV27
size: -
D: TRBD1
J: TRBJ2-7
CDR3: CASSFGDRAREQYF
DNA: TGTGCCAGCAGTTTTGGGGACAGGGCACGCGAGCAGTACTTC

V: TRBV7-3
size: -
D: -
J: TRBJ1-1
CDR3: CASSLTGLMNTEAFF
DNA: TGTGCCAGCAGCTTAACGGGCCTAATGAACACTGAAGCTTTCTTT

V: TRBV4-1
size: -
D: -
J: TRBJ2-7
CDR3: CASSQTGNDEQYF
DNA: TGCGCCAGCAGCCAAACAGGGAATGACGAGCAGTACTTC

V: TRBV4-3
size: -
D: TRBD1
J: TRBJ1-5
CDR3: CASSQDGQGTQPQHF
DNA: TGCGCCAGCAGCCAAGATGGACAGGGTACGCAGCCCCAGCATTTT

V: TRBV4-1
size: -
D: -
J: TRBJ1-2
CDR3: CASSQRGTFGGYTF
DNA: TGCGCCAGCAGCCAAAGGGGAACATTCGGTGGCTACACCTTC

V: TRBV14
size: -
D: -
J: TRBJ2-5
CDR3: CASSQSSSPQYF
DNA: TGTGCCAGCAGCCAATCCAGTTCCCCCCAGTACTTC

V: TRBV11-2
size: -
D: TRBD1
J: TRBJ2-7
CDR3: CASRNGGTGRRWYEQYF
DNA: TGTGCCAGCAGGAACGGGGGGACAGGGAGGAGGTGGTACGAGCAGTACTTC

V: TRBV29-1
size: -
D: -
J: TRBJ2-7
CDR3: CSVARDGSEQYF
DNA: TGCAGCGTTGCCCGGGATGGGTCCGAGCAGTACTTC

V: TRBV7-2
size: -
D: TRBD2
J: TRBJ2-7
CDR3: CASSLKASGVGEQYF
DNA: TGTGCCAGCAGCTTAAAGGCTAGCGGGGTCGGGGAGCAGTACTTC